These T cell receptor beta chains were read from a single sample in a study of regulatory T cells in long-lasting Graves disease. TCRdb processed the multiplex PCR reads anew with MiXCR; each CDR3 protein has one entry. The sample has 370,000 or so distinct CDR3 sequences, 15% to 20% seen once. This same sample was also taken into another study, of T cells in Graves' hyperthyroidism and ophthalmopathy.

Sequencing used peripheral blood mononuclear cells (PBMCs), obtained at new diagnosis, from a patient treated with antithyroid drugs. The receptors here all came from a young woman with Graves disease. Both conserved end residues are part of each CDR3. The order of the fields is CDR3 protein, CDR3 DNA, V gene, clone size, J gene, D gene. The D gene is left open where the match is weak. Clone size is given for some rows only: seen once, a few or many times, or a class if the clone is expanded.

CASSPDRGLSTGELFF,TGCGCCAGCAGCCCGGACAGGGGGCTGAGCACCGGGGAGCTGTTTTTT,TRBV5-1,many,TRBJ2-2,TRBD1
CASGRGDEQFF,TGTGCCAGCGGTCGGGGCGATGAGCAGTTCTTC,TRBV6-1,NA,TRBJ2-1,NA
CAISDGARNSYEQYF,TGTGCCATCAGTGATGGGGCCAGGAATTCATACGAGCAGTACTTC,TRBV10-3,NA,TRBJ2-7,NA
CASSTRLAGIYEQYF,TGTGCCAGCAGCACCAGGCTAGCGGGAATCTACGAGCAGTACTTC,TRBV11-2,NA,TRBJ2-7,TRBD2
CSASIGTGRLTEAFF,TGCAGTGCTAGTATTGGGACAGGGAGGCTCACTGAAGCTTTCTTT,TRBV20-1,NA,TRBJ1-1,TRBD1
CASSPRQGNTEAFF,TGTGCCAGCAGCCCTCGGCAGGGGAACACTGAAGCTTTCTTT,TRBV12-3/TRBV12-4,many,TRBJ1-1,NA
CSARGTTNYNEQFF,TGCAGTGCTAGGGGGACCACCAACTACAATGAGCAGTTCTTC,TRBV20-1,many,TRBJ2-1,NA
CASSQDGGGETQYF,TGTGCCAGCAGCCAAGACGGGGGGGGAGAGACCCAGTACTTC,TRBV4-2,few,TRBJ2-5,TRBD2
CASRSLAGGQGTGELFF,TGTGCCAGCAGATCCCTAGCGGGGGGCCAGGGCACCGGGGAGCTGTTTTTT,TRBV28,many,TRBJ2-2,TRBD2
CASSSLNYEQYF,TGTGCCAGCAGTAGCCTTAATTACGAGCAGTACTTC,TRBV27,NA,TRBJ2-7,NA
CSARRSEPGQQNTGELFF,TGCAGTGCTAGGCGATCCGAGCCGGGACAGCAGAACACCGGGGAGCTGTTTTTT,TRBV20-1,few,TRBJ2-2,TRBD1
CASSSDREGGNTIYF,TGTGCCAGCAGCTCTGACAGGGAAGGTGGAAACACCATATATTTT,TRBV5-6,NA,TRBJ1-3,TRBD1
CAIGGTGEGEQYF,TGTGCCATAGGTGGGACAGGGGAAGGCGAGCAGTACTTC,TRBV10-3,many,TRBJ2-7,TRBD1
CASSPLDTTDTQYF,TGCGCCAGCAGCCCGCTGGACACCACAGATACGCAGTATTTT,TRBV5-1,many,TRBJ2-3,NA
CAISEQLAGNEQYF,TGTGCCATCAGTGAGCAGCTAGCGGGTAACGAGCAGTACTTC,TRBV10-3,few,TRBJ2-7,TRBD2
CASSLSGPEKKLFF,TGTGCCAGCAGTTTATCTGGACCTGAGAAGAAACTGTTTTTT,TRBV28,NA,TRBJ1-4,NA
CATSRVYQETQYF,TGTGCCACCAGCAGAGTGTACCAAGAGACCCAGTACTTC,TRBV15,many,TRBJ2-5,NA
CASSYEQYF,TGTGCCAGTTCCTACGAGCAGTACTTC,TRBV5-8,many,TRBJ2-7,NA
CASSEAPLRGRIF,TGTGCCAGCAGTGAAGCGCCCCTCAGGGGAAGGATCTTT,TRBV6-1,many,TRBJ1-1,NA
CAWSVSGAEQPQHF,TGTGCCTGGAGTGTAAGCGGGGCGGAACAGCCCCAGCATTTT,TRBV30,many,TRBJ1-5,NA
CASSVSGRAWETQYF,TGCGCCAGCAGTGTTAGCGGGAGGGCCTGGGAGACCCAGTACTTC,TRBV10-2,many,TRBJ2-5,TRBD2
CASSSLSGENTEAFF,TGTGCCAGCAGCTCACTTTCGGGAGAGAACACTGAAGCTTTCTTT,TRBV7-9,many,TRBJ1-1,NA
CASSLGAATVTDTQYF,TGTGCCAGCAGCTTGGGTGCGGCTACCGTCACAGATACGCAGTATTTT,TRBV5-5,many,TRBJ2-3,NA
CASSFTSGKYNEQFF,TGTGCCAGCAGCTTTACTAGCGGGAAGTACAATGAGCAGTTCTTC,TRBV13,NA,TRBJ2-1,TRBD2
CSARDAGNYGYTF,TGCAGTGCTAGAGATGCAGGGAACTATGGCTACACCTTC,TRBV20-1,many,TRBJ1-2,NA
CASSVGGRRRSGNTIYF,TGTGCCAGCAGCGTAGGAGGACGAAGACGCTCTGGAAACACCATATATTTT,TRBV9,NA,TRBJ1-3,NA
CASSLQGTGSNEQFF,TGTGCCAGCAGCTTGCAGGGTACGGGTAGCAATGAGCAGTTCTTC,TRBV7-3,few,TRBJ2-1,NA
CSVAPVSSYEQYF,TGCAGCGTGGCCCCGGTGAGCTCCTACGAGCAGTACTTC,TRBV29-1,NA,TRBJ2-7,NA